The 7 T cell receptor beta chains below come from one sample, sequenced in a study of T cells in tuberculosis. Here immunoSEQ multiplex PCR was the method, and the copy in TCRdb shows in-frame clones only, minus some. Found here are tens of thousands of clones, roughly 92% of them singletons; the top ten hold roughly 15%. The sample taken for sequencing was PBMCs. Every receptor here comes from a donor aged 5 to 30 with latent tuberculosis or without tuberculosis infection. Some clones in this sample may be carry-over from other donors' samples.

The gene calls are TRBV18 and TRBJ2-7; 10 positions match TRBD2. CDR1 is KGHSH and CDR2 is LQKENI in the germline V gene. The CDR3 covers 15 residues. Trimming took 4 bases from V and 5 from J; bases not matched to a gene: 8. CDR3 amino acids: CASSRGLAGENEQYF. The CDR3 nucleotides read TGTGCCAGCTCACGCGGGCTAGCGGGAGAGAACGAGCAGTACTTC.

The genes are TRBV19 and TRBJ2-3, with 12 bases matching TRBD2. V lost 6 bases, J lost 6 bases, and 4 bases stayed unmatched. The CDR3 has 14 residues. CDR1 is LNHDA, CDR2 SQIVND, per germline (reference sequence). CDR3 amino acids: CASRPSGGGDTQYF. CDR3 nucleotide sequence: TGTGCCAGTAGACCTAGCGGGGGGGGTGATACGCAGTATTTT.

The gene calls are TRBV5-1 and TRBJ2-7, with D perhaps matching TRBD2 (6 bases). V was shortened by 4 bases and J by 3 bases, with 14 bases between the two germline ends. Germline values: CDR1 SGHRS, CDR2 YFSETQ. This CDR3 has 14 residues. This chain's CDR3 is CASSPAEGLYEQYF. Written as DNA, the CDR3 is TGCGCCAGCAGCCCAGCGGAGGGGCTCTACGAGCAGTACTTC.

Written as DNA, the CDR3 is TGCAGCGACGGGAATCCCGGGACAGGTTATGGCTACACCTTC. This encodes CSDGNPGTGYGYTF. The chain recombines TRBV29-1 with TRBJ1-2, with 8 bases identical to TRBD1. Germline values: CDR1 SQVTM, CDR2 ANQGSEA. CDR3 length equals 14 residues. J was trimmed by 5 bases and V by 7 bases; bases with no gene match: 12.

This rearrangement joins TRBV6-5 to TRBJ2-4, with 16 nucleotides matching TRBD2. The ends lost 6 bases at V and 15 bases at J; junction bases unmatched: 5. Germline V gene lookup returns CDR1 MNHEY and CDR2 SVGAGI. The CDR3 extends over 13 amino acids. The chain's CDR3 is CASSMGLAGGRYF. In nucleotides, the CDR3 is TGTGCCAGCAGCATGGGACTAGCGGGGGGGCGGTACTTC.

This chain links TRBV15 with TRBJ1-5; 8 positions match TRBD1. Unmatched junction bases numbered 8, after V lost 0 bases and J lost 7 bases. CDR1 and CDR2 from the germline V gene are LNHNV and YYDKDF (reference sequence). The length of the CDR3 is 16 residues. The CDR3 reads CATSRDKTGTGQPQHF. The DNA for the CDR3 is TGTGCCACCAGCAGAGATAAGACAGGGACAGGCCAGCCCCAGCATTTT.

The chain employs TRBV4-1 and TRBJ2-3; 10 bases line up with TRBD2. J gave up 5 bases and V 5 bases, and 7 bases lay outside the gene matches. The CDR3 length is 15 residues. The germline CDR1 and CDR2 sequences are MGHRA and YSYEKL. The CDR3 region has the DNA TGCGCCAGCAGCGGGCCTAGCGGGGGAATAGATACGCAGTATTTT. This sequence encodes CASSGPSGGIDTQYF.